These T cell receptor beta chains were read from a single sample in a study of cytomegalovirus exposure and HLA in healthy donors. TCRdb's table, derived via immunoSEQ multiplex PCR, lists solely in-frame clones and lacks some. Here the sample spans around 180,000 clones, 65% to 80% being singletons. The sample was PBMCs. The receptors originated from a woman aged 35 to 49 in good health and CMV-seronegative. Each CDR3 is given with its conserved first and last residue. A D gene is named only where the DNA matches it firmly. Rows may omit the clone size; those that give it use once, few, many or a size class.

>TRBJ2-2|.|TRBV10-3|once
TGTGCCACAAGAGGCAGGGGACCGGAGACCGGGGAGCTGTTTTTT
CATRGRGPETGELFF
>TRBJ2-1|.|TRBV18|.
TGTGCCAGCTCACCGGGCGGGAACAATGAGCAGTTCTTC
CASSPGGNNEQFF
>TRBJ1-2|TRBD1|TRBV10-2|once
TGCGCCAGCAGTGATGGGGGACAGGCGAGCTATGGCTACACCTTC
CASSDGGQASYGYTF
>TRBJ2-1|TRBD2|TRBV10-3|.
TGTGCCATCAGGCGGGAGGGCCTCAACAATGAGCAGTTCTTC
CAIRREGLNNEQFF
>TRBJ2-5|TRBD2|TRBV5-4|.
TGTGCCAGCAGCTTGGACCTCGTCGGGACTAGCGGGGAGACCCAGTACTTC
CASSLDLVGTSGETQYF
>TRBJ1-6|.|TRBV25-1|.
TGTGCCAGCAGTGGGGGAAGGGGTAGCTCCTATAATTCACCCCTCCACTTT
CASSGGRGSSYNSPLHF
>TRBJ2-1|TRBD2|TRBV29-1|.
TGCAGCGTTGAGGGGGGGAATGAGCAGTTCTTC
CSVEGGNEQFF
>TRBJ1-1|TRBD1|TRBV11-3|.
TGTGCCAGCAGCGCCTCCGGGACAGGGAGGAACACTGAAGCTTTCTTT
CASSASGTGRNTEAFF
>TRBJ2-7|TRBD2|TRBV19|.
TGTGCCAGTAGTCTAGCGGGGGGCCTCGAGCAGTACTTC
CASSLAGGLEQYF
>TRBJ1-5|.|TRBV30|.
TGTGCCTGGAGTGTGGGTCAGGGCAATCAGCCCCAGCATTTT
CAWSVGQGNQPQHF
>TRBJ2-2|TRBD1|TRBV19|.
TGTGCCAGTAGTGTCCAGGGGGCTACGAACACCGGGGAGCTGTTTTTT
CASSVQGATNTGELFF
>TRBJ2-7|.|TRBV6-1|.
TGTGCCAGCAGGAACCGGGACTCCCCTTCTGAGCAGTACTTC
CASRNRDSPSEQYF
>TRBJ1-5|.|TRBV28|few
TGTGCCAGCAGTAGGACAGCTGGCAATCAGCCCCAGCATTTT
CASSRTAGNQPQHF
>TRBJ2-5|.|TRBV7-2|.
TGTGCCAGCAGCTTTGGGACGGAGGGTCAGTGGGAGACCCAGTACTTC
CASSFGTEGQWETQYF
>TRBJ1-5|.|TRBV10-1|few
TGCGCCAGCAGTGACCCAGGGAACAATCAGCCCCAGCATTTT
CASSDPGNNQPQHF
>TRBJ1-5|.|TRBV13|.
TGTGCCAGCAGCCGAGGGTCGAGAGATCAGCCCCAGCATTTT
CASSRGSRDQPQHF
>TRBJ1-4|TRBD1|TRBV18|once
TGTGCCAGCTCCAGGGGGCTGGAAGAAAAACTGTTTTTT
CASSRGLEEKLFF
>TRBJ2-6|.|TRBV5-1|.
TGCGCCAGCAGCTTGGTCGGGACTGGGGCCAACGTCCTGACTTTC
CASSLVGTGANVLTF